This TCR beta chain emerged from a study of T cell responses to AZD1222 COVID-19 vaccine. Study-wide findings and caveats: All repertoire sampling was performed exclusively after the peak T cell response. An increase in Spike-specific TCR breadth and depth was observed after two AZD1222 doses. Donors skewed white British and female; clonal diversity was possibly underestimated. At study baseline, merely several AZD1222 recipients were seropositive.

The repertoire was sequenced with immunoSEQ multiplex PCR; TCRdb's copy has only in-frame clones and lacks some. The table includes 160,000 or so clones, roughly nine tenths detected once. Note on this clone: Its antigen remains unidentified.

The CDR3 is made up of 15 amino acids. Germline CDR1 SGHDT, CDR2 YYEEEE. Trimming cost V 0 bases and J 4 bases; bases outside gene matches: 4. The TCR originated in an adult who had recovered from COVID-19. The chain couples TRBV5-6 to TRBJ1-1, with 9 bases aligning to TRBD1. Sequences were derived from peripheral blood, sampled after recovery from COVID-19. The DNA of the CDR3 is TGTGCCAGCAGCTTGGTCTACAGGGGGCTCACTGAAGCTTTCTTT. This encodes CASSLVYRGLTEAFF.